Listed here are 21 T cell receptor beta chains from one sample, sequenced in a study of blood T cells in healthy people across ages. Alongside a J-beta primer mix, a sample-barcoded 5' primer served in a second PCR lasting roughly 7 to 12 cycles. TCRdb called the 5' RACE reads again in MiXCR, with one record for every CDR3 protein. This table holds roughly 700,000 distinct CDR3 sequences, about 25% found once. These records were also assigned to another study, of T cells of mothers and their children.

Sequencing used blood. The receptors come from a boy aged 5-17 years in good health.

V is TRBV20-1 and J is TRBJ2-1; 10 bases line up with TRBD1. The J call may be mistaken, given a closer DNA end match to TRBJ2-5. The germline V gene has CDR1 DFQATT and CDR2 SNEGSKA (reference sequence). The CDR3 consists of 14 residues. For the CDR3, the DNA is TGCAGTGCTGACCGGGACAGGGGATATGAGACCCAGTACTTC. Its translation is CSADRDRGYETQYF.

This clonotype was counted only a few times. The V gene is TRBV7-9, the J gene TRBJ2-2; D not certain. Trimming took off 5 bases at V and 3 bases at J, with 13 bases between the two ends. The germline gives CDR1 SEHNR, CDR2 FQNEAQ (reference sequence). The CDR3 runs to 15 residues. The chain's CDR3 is CASSPAYFDTGELFF. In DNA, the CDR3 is TGTGCCAGCAGCCCTGCGTATTTTGACACCGGGGAGCTGTTTTTT.

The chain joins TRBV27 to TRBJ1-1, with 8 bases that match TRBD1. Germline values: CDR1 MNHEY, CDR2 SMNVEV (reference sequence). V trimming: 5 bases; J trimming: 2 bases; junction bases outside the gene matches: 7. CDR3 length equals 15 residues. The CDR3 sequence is CASSTADRGNTEAFF. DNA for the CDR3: TGTGCCAGCAGTACCGCTGACAGGGGTAACACTGAAGCTTTCTTT.

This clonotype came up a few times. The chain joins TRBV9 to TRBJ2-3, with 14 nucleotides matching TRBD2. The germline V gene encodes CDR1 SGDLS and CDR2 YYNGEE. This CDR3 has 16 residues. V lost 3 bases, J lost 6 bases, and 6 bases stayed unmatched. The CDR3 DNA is TGTGCCAGCAGCGAGGGACTAGCGGGGGAACGCGATACGCAGTATTTT. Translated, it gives CASSEGLAGERDTQYF.

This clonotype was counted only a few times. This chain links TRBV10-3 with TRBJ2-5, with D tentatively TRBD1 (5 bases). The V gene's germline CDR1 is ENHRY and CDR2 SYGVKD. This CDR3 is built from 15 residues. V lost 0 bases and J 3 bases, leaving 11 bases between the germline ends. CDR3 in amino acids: CAISESQGAEETQYF. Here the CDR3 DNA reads TGTGCCATCAGTGAGTCGCAAGGGGCTGAAGAGACCCAGTACTTC.

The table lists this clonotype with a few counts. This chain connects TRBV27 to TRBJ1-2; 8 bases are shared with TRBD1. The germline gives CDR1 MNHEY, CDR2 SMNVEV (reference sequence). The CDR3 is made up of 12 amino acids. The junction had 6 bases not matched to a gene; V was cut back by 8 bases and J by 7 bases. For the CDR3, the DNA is TGTGCCAGCGGACAGGGCATAGGTGGCTACACCTTC. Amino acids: CASGQGIGGYTF.

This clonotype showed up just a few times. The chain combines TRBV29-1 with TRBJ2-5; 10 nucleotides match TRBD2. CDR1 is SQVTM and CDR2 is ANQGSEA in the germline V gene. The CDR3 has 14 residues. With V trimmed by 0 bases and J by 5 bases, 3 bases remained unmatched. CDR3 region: CSVEDQGLAETQYF. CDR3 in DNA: TGCAGCGTTGAAGATCAGGGACTAGCGGAGACCCAGTACTTC.

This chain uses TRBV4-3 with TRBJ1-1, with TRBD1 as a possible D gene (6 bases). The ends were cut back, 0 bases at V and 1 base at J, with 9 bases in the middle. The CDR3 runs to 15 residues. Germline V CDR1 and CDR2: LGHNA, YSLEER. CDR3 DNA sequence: TGCGCCAGCAGCCAAGATTGGGGGGCGAACACTGAAGCTTTCTTT. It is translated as CASSQDWGANTEAFF.

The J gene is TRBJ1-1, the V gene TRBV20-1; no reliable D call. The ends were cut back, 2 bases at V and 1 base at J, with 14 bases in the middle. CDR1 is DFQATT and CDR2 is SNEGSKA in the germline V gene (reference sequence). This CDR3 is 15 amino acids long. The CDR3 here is CSARHIGSQNTEAFF. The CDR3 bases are TGCAGTGCTAGACATATCGGGTCTCAGAACACTGAAGCTTTCTTT.

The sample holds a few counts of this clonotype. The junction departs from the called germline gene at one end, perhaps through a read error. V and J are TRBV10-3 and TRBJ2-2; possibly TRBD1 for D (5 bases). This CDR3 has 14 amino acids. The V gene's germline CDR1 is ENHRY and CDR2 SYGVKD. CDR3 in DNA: TGCGCCATCAGTGAGAGCAGGGTCACCGGGGAGCTGTTTTTT. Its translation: CAISESRVTGELFF.

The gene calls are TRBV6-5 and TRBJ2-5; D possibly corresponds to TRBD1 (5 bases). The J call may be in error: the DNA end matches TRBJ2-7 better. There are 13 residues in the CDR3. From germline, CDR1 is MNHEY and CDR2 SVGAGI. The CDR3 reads CASSYIDSYEQYF. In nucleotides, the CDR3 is TGTGCCAGCAGTTACATCGACAGCTACGAGCAGTACTTC.

CDR3 coding DNA: TGCAGTGCTAGATCGGAATCCTACGAGCAGTACTTC. It specifies CSARSESYEQYF. This rearrangement joins TRBV20-1 to TRBJ2-7; no clear D. The CDR3 has 12 residues. The germline V gene encodes CDR1 DFQATT and CDR2 SNEGSKA (reference sequence). Trimming stripped 2 bases from V and 1 base from J, with 6 bases between.

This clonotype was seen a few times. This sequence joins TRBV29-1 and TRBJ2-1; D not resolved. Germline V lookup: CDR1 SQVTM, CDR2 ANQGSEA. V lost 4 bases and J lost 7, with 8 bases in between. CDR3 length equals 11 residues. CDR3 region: CSVGRSNEQFF. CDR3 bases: TGCAGCGTTGGACGCAGTAATGAGCAGTTCTTC.

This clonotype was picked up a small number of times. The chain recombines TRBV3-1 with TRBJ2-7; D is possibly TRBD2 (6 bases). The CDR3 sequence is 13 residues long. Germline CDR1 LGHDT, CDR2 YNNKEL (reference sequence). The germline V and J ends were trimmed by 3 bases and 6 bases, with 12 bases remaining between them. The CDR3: CASSHAGGAEQYF. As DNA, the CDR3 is TGTGCCAGCAGCCATGCCGGCGGGGCCGAGCAGTACTTC.

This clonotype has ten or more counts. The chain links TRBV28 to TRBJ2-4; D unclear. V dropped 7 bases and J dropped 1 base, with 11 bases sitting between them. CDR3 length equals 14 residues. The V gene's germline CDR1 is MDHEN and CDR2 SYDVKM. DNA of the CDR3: TGTGCCAGCATGGCCCCTACGGCCAAAAACATTCAGTACTTC. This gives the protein CASMAPTAKNIQYF.

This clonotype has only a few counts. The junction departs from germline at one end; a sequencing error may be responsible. The CDR3: CAGSFGRAETQYF. DNA for the CDR3: TGTGCCGGCAGTTTCGGCAGGGCAGAGACCCAGTACTTC. V usage is TRBV12-3 or TRBV12-4 and J usage is TRBJ2-5; perhaps TRBD1 as D (5 bases). This CDR3 contains 13 residues.

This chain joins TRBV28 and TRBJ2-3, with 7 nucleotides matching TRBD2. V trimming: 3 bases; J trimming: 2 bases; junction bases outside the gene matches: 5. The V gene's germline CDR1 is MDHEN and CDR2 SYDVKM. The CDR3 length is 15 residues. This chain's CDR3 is CASSLLSGHTDTQYF. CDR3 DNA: TGTGCCAGCAGTTTGCTTAGCGGGCACACAGATACGCAGTATTTT.

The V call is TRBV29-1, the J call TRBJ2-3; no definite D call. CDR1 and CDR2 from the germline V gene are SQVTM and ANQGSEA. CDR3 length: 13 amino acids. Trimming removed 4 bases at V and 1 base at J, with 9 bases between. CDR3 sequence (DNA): TGCAGCGTTGTGCCGCCGGGCACAGATACGCAGTATTTT. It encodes CSVVPPGTDTQYF.

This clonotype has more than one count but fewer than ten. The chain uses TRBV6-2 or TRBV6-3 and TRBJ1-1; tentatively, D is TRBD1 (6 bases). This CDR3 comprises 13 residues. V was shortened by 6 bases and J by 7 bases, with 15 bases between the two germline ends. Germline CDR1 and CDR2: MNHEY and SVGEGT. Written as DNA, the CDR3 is TGTGCCAGCAGCGGACCAGGGGAGTTTGAAGCTTTCTTT. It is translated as CASSGPGEFEAFF.

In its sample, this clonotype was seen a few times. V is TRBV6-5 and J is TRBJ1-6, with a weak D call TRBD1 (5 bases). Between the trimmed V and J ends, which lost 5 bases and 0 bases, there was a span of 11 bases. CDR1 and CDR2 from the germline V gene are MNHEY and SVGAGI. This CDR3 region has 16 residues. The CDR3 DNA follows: TGTGCCAGCAGTCTACAGGCGAGCTCCTATAATTCACCCCTCCACTTT. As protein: CASSLQASSYNSPLHF.

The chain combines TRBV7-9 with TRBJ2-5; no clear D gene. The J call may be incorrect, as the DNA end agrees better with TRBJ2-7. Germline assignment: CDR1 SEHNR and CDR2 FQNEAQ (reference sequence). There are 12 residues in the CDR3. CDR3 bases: TGTGCCACCACAGAGCTCTCCTACGAGCAGTACTTC. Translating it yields CATTELSYEQYF.